This is a list of T cell receptor beta chains from one sample in a study of PD-1 blockade in classical Hodgkin lymphoma. Clones were sequenced by immunoSEQ multiplex PCR, and TCRdb holds only the in-frame ones, with some missing. The table records around 60,000 clones, more than 80% of them present only once. The sample consisted of peripheral blood mononuclear cells (PBMCs), taken before the fourth cycle of nivolumab. Receptors were obtained from a human donor with classical Hodgkin lymphoma. CDR3s include the opening cysteine and the closing phenylalanine or tryptophan. Fields, in order: D gene, V gene, clone size, J gene, CDR3 length, CDR3 protein, CDR3 DNA. A D gene is named only where the DNA matches it firmly. Where a row states a size, it is once, few, many or the class of an expanded clone; other rows omit it.

d_call: -
v_call: TRBV6-1
clone_size: -
j_call: TRBJ2-2
cdr3_length: 15
cdr3_aa: CASSETGGAFGELFF
cdr3_nt: TGTGCCAGCAGCGAAACGGGGGGCGCGTTCGGGGAGCTGTTTTTT

d_call: -
v_call: TRBV10-3
clone_size: -
j_call: TRBJ1-2
cdr3_length: 11
cdr3_aa: CAISELYGYTF
cdr3_nt: TGTGCCATCAGTGAGCTCTATGGCTACACCTTC

d_call: -
v_call: TRBV15
clone_size: -
j_call: TRBJ2-3
cdr3_length: 13
cdr3_aa: CATSFSRSDTQYF
cdr3_nt: TGTGCCACCAGCTTTTCCCGGTCAGATACGCAGTATTTT

d_call: -
v_call: TRBV6-4
clone_size: -
j_call: TRBJ1-1
cdr3_length: 13
cdr3_aa: CASSRGLNTEAFF
cdr3_nt: TGTGCCAGCAGTCGAGGGTTGAACACTGAAGCTTTCTTT

d_call: -
v_call: TRBV6-1
clone_size: -
j_call: TRBJ2-3
cdr3_length: 15
cdr3_aa: CATNQKSSPTDTQYF
cdr3_nt: TGTGCCACCAATCAAAAAAGTTCGCCCACAGATACGCAGTATTTT

d_call: -
v_call: TRBV4-1
clone_size: -
j_call: TRBJ2-2
cdr3_length: 16
cdr3_aa: CASSQTPLQSTGELFF
cdr3_nt: TGCGCCAGCAGCCAGACCCCTCTCCAGAGCACCGGGGAGCTGTTTTTT

d_call: -
v_call: TRBV5-1
clone_size: -
j_call: TRBJ1-1
cdr3_length: 15
cdr3_aa: CASSLAENGDTEAFF
cdr3_nt: TGCGCCAGCAGCTTGGCCGAAAATGGGGACACTGAAGCTTTCTTT

d_call: -
v_call: TRBV6-1
clone_size: -
j_call: TRBJ2-5
cdr3_length: 16
cdr3_aa: CASSEWIHKVEETQYF
cdr3_nt: TGTGCCAGCAGTGAATGGATCCATAAAGTCGAAGAGACCCAGTACTTC

d_call: -
v_call: TRBV6-1
clone_size: -
j_call: TRBJ2-7
cdr3_length: 10
cdr3_aa: CASGGYEQYF
cdr3_nt: TGTGCCAGCGGGGGTTACGAGCAGTACTTC

d_call: -
v_call: TRBV4-1
clone_size: -
j_call: TRBJ2-3
cdr3_length: 13
cdr3_aa: CASSHGGADTQYF
cdr3_nt: TGCGCCAGCAGCCATGGGGGAGCAGATACGCAGTATTTT

d_call: -
v_call: TRBV6-6
clone_size: -
j_call: TRBJ1-6
cdr3_length: 14
cdr3_aa: CASRQGDYNSPLHF
cdr3_nt: TGTGCCAGCAGACAAGGGGACTATAATTCACCCCTCCACTTT

d_call: TRBD2
v_call: TRBV27
clone_size: -
j_call: TRBJ2-2
cdr3_length: 13
cdr3_aa: CASSIGGAGELFF
cdr3_nt: TGTGCCAGCAGTATCGGGGGGGCCGGGGAGCTGTTTTTT

d_call: -
v_call: TRBV9
clone_size: -
j_call: TRBJ1-6
cdr3_length: 14
cdr3_aa: CASSVVGGESPLHF
cdr3_nt: TGTGCCAGCAGCGTAGTCGGGGGTGAATCACCCCTCCACTTT

d_call: TRBD1
v_call: TRBV18
clone_size: -
j_call: TRBJ1-1
cdr3_length: 18
cdr3_aa: CASSPPKGANRMNTEAFF
cdr3_nt: TGTGCCAGCTCACCACCGAAGGGGGCTAATCGGATGAACACTGAAGCTTTCTTT

d_call: TRBD2
v_call: TRBV4-1
clone_size: -
j_call: TRBJ2-1
cdr3_length: 18
cdr3_aa: CASSQEVGPSGFIDEQFF
cdr3_nt: TGCGCCAGCAGCCAAGAAGTGGGGCCTAGCGGGTTTATCGATGAGCAGTTCTTC

d_call: -
v_call: TRBV30
clone_size: few
j_call: TRBJ1-2
cdr3_length: 12
cdr3_aa: CAWSVPGAGYTF
cdr3_nt: TGTGCCTGGAGTGTACCGGGGGCTGGCTACACCTTC

d_call: -
v_call: TRBV11-3
clone_size: -
j_call: TRBJ1-5
cdr3_length: 14
cdr3_aa: CASSLDRANQPQHF
cdr3_nt: TGTGCCAGCAGCCTCGACAGAGCCAATCAGCCCCAGCATTTT

d_call: -
v_call: TRBV7-9
clone_size: -
j_call: TRBJ2-3
cdr3_length: 15
cdr3_aa: CASSLQLATPNTQYF
cdr3_nt: TGTGCCAGCAGCTTACAGCTAGCCACTCCCAATACGCAGTATTTT

d_call: -
v_call: TRBV10-2
clone_size: -
j_call: TRBJ2-2
cdr3_length: 11
cdr3_aa: CASRYGGELFF
cdr3_nt: TGCGCCAGCAGATACGGCGGGGAGCTGTTTTTT

d_call: -
v_call: TRBV27
clone_size: once
j_call: TRBJ1-6
cdr3_length: 15
cdr3_aa: CASSHQGFPNSPLHF
cdr3_nt: TGTGCCAGCAGTCATCAGGGTTTCCCTAATTCACCCCTCCACTTT

d_call: -
v_call: TRBV16
clone_size: -
j_call: TRBJ2-7
cdr3_length: 16
cdr3_aa: CASSQSCCSFYDEQYF
cdr3_nt: TGTGCCAGCAGCCAATCGTGTTGCAGCTTCTACGACGAGCAGTACTTC

d_call: -
v_call: TRBV7-9
clone_size: -
j_call: TRBJ2-2
cdr3_length: 14
cdr3_aa: CASSLTRETGELFF
cdr3_nt: TGTGCCAGCAGCTTAACTAGAGAAACCGGGGAGCTGTTTTTT

d_call: TRBD2
v_call: TRBV6-1
clone_size: -
j_call: TRBJ2-3
cdr3_length: 18
cdr3_aa: CASSEELAGGIRTDTQYF
cdr3_nt: TGTGCCAGCAGTGAGGAGCTAGCGGGGGGTATAAGGACAGATACGCAGTATTTT

d_call: TRBD1
v_call: TRBV9
clone_size: -
j_call: TRBJ2-3
cdr3_length: 15
cdr3_aa: CASSPGGQPTDTQYF
cdr3_nt: TGTGCCAGCAGCCCAGGGGGACAACCCACAGATACGCAGTATTTT

d_call: TRBD1
v_call: TRBV5-4
clone_size: once
j_call: TRBJ1-1
cdr3_length: 14
cdr3_aa: CASSRDRASSEAFF
cdr3_nt: TGTGCCAGCAGCAGAGACAGGGCGAGCTCTGAAGCTTTCTTT

d_call: -
v_call: TRBV19
clone_size: -
j_call: TRBJ2-7
cdr3_length: 14
cdr3_aa: CASGSWGQVHEQYF
cdr3_nt: TGTGCCAGCGGGAGTTGGGGGCAGGTCCACGAGCAGTACTTC

d_call: -
v_call: TRBV18
clone_size: -
j_call: TRBJ2-2
cdr3_length: 13
cdr3_aa: CASSPMETGELFF
cdr3_nt: TGTGCCAGCTCACCAATGGAGACCGGGGAGCTGTTTTTT